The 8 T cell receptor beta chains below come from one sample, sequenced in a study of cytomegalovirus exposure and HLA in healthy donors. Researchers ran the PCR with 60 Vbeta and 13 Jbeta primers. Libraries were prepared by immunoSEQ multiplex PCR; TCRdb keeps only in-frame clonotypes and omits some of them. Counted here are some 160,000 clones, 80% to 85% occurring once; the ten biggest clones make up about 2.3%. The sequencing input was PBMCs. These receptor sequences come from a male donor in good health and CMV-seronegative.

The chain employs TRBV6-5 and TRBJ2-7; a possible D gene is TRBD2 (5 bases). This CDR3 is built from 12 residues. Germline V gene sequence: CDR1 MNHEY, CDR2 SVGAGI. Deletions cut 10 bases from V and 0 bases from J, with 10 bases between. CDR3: CATRTYSYEQYF. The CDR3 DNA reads TGTGCCACCCGGACTTACTCCTACGAGCAGTACTTC.

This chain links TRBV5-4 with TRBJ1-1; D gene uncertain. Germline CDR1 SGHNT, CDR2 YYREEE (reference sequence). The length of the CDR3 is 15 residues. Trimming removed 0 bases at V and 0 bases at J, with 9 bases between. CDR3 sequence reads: CASSLAQRVNTEAFF. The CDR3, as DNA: TGTGCCAGCAGCTTGGCCCAGCGTGTGAACACTGAAGCTTTCTTT.

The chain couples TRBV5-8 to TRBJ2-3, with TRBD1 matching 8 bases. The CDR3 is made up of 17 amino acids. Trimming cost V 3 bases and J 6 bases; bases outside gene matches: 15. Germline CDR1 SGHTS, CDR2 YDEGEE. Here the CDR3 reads CASSSSRIRAGGDTQYF. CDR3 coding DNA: TGTGCCAGCAGCTCGTCTCGTATCCGAGCAGGGGGCGATACGCAGTATTTT.

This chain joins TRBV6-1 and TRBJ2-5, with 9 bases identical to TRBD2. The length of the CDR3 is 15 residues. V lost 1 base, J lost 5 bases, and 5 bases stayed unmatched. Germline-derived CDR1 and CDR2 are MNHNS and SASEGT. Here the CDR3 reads CASSEGPTSGETQYF. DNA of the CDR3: TGTGCCAGCAGTGAAGGGCCGACTAGCGGTGAGACCCAGTACTTC.

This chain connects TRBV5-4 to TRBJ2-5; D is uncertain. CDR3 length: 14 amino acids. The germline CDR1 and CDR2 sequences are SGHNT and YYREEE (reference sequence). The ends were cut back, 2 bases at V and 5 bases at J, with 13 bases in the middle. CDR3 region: CASSLHPARETQYF. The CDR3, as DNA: TGTGCCAGCAGCTTACATCCCGCCAGGGAGACCCAGTACTTC.

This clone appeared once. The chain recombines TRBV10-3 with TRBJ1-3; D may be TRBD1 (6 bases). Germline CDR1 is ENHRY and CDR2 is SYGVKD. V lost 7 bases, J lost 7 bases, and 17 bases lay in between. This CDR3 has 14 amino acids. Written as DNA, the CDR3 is TGTGCCATCAATCGTCCAGGGGAAGGCAACACCATATATTTT. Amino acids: CAINRPGEGNTIYF.

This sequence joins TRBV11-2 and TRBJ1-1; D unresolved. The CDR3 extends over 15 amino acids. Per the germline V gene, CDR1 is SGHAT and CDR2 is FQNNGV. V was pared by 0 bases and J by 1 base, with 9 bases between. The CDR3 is CASSLDRTANTEAFF. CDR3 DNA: TGTGCCAGCAGCTTAGATCGAACAGCGAACACTGAAGCTTTCTTT.

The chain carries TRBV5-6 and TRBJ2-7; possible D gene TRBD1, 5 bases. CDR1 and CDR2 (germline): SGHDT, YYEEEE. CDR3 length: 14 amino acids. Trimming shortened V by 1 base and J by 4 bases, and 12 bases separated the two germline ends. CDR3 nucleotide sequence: TGTGCCAGCAGCTTGTGGCAGGGAAGGTACGAGCAGTACTTC. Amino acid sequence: CASSLWQGRYEQYF.